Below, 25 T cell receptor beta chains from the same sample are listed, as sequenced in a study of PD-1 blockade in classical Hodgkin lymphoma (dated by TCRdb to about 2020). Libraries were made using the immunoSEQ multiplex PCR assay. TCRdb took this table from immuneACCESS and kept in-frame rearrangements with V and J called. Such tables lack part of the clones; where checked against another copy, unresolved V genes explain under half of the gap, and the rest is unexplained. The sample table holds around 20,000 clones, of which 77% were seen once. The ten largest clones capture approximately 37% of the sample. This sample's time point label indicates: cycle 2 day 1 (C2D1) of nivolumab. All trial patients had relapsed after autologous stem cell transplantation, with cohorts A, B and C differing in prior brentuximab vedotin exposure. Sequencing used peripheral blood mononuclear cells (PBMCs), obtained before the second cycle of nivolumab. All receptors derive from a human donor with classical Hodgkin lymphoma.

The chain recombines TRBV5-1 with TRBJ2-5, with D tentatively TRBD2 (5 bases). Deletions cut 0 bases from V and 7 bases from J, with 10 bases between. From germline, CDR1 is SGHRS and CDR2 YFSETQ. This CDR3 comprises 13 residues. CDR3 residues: CASSLAGRGTQYF. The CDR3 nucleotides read TGCGCCAGCAGCTTGGCCGGACGGGGGACCCAGTACTTC.

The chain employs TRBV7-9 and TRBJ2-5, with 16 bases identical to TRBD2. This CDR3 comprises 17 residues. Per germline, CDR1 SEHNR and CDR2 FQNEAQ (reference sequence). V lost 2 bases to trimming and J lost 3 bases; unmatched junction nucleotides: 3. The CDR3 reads CASSLPGLAGGEETQYF. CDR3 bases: TGTGCCAGCAGCTTACCGGGACTAGCGGGAGGGGAAGAGACCCAGTACTTC.

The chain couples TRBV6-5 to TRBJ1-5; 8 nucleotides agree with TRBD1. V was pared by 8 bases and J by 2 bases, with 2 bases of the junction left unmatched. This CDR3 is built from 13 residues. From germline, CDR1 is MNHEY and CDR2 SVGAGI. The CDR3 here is CASAGGRNQPQHF. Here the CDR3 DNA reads TGTGCCAGCGCAGGGGGCCGCAATCAGCCCCAGCATTTT.

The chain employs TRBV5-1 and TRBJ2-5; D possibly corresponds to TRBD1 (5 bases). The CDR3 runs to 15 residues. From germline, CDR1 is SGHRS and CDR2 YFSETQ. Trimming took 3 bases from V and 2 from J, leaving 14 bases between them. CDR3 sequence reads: CASSSQLQEQETQYF. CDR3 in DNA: TGCGCCAGCAGCTCACAACTACAGGAGCAAGAGACCCAGTACTTC.

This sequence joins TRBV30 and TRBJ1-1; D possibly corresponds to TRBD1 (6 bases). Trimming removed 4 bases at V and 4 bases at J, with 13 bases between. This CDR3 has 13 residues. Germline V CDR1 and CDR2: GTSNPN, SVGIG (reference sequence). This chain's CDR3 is CAWNSGVGTEAFF. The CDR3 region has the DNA TGTGCCTGGAATTCAGGGGTTGGCACTGAAGCTTTCTTT.

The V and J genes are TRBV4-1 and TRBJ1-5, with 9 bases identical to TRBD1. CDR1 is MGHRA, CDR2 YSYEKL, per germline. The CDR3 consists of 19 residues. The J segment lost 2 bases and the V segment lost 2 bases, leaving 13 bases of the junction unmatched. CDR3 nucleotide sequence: TGCGCCAGCAGCCAATGGGAGGGACAGGGAGTTATGGGCAATCAGCCCCAGCATTTT. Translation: CASSQWEGQGVMGNQPQHF.

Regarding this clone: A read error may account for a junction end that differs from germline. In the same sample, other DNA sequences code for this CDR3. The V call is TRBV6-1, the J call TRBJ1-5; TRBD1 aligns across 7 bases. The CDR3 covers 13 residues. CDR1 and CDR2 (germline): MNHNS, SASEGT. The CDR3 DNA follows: TGTGCCTGCCGACAGGGCTGGGTTCAGCCTCAGCATTTT. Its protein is CACRQGWVQPQHF.

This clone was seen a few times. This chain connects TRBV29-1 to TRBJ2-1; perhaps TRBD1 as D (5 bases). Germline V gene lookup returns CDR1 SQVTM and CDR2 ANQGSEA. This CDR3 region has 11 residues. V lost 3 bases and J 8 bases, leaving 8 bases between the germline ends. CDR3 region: CSVDKGDEQFF. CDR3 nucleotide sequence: TGCAGCGTTGATAAAGGGGATGAGCAGTTCTTC.

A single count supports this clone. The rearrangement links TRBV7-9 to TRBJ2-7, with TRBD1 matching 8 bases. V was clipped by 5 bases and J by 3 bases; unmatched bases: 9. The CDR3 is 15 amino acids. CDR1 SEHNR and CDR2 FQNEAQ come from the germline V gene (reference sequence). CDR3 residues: CASSPYRDRSYEQYF. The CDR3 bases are TGTGCCAGCAGCCCCTACCGGGACAGGAGCTACGAGCAGTACTTC.

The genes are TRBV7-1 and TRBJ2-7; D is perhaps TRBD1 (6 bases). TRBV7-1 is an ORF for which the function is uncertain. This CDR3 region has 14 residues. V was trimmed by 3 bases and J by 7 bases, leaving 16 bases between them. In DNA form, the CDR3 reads TGTGCCAGCAGCTCCGGACAGTTAGTAAGAGAGCAGTACTTC. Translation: CASSSGQLVREQYF.

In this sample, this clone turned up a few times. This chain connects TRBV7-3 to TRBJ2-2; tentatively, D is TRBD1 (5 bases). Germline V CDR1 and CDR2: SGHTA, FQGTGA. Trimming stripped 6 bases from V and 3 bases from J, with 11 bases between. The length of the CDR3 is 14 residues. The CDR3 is CASSTDSYTGELFF. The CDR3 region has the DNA TGTGCCAGCAGTACAGACAGTTACACCGGGGAGCTGTTTTTT.

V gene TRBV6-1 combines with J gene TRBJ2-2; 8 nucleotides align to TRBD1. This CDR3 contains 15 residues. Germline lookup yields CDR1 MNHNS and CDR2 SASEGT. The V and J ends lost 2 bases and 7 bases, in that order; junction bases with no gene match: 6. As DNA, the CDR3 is TGTGCCAGCAGTGAACAGGGGGCGCGTGACGGGGAGCTGTTTTTT. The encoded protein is CASSEQGARDGELFF.

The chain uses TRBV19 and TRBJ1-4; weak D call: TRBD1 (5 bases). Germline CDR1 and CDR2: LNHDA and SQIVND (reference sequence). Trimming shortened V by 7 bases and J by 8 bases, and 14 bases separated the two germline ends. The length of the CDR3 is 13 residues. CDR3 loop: CASTGAWREKLFF. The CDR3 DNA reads TGTGCCAGTACTGGGGCATGGAGGGAAAAACTGTTTTTT.

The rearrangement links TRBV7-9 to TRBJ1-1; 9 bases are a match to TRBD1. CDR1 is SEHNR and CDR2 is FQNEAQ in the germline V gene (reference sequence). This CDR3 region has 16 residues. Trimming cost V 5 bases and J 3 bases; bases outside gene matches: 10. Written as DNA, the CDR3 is TGTGCCAGCAGCGCCAGACTGGGACAGGGCGACACTGAAGCTTTCTTT. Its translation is CASSARLGQGDTEAFF.

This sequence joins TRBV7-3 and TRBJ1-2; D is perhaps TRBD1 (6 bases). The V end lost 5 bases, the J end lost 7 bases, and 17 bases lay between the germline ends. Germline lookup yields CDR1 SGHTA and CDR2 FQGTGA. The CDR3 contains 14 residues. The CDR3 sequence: CASSPKSGAGGYTF. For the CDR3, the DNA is TGTGCCAGCAGCCCCAAATCAGGGGCGGGTGGCTACACCTTC.

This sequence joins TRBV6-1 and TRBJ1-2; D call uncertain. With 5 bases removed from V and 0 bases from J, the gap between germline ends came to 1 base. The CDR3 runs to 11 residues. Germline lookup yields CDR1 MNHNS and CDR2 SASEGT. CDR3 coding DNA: TGTGCCAGCAGTACTAACTATGGCTACACCTTC. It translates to CASSTNYGYTF.

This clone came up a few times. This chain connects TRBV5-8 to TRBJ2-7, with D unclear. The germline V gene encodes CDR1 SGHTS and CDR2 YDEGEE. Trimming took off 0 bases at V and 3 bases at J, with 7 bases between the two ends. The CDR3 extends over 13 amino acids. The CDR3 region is CASSLAPGYEQYF. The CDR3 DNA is TGTGCCAGCAGCTTGGCCCCCGGCTACGAGCAGTACTTC.

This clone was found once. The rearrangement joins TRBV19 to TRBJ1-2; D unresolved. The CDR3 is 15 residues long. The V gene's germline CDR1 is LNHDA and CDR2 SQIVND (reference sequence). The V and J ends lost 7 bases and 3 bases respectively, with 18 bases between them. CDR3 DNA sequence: TGTGCCAGTAAGACCTCCGGACCAAACGACTATGGCTACACCTTC. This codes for CASKTSGPNDYGYTF.

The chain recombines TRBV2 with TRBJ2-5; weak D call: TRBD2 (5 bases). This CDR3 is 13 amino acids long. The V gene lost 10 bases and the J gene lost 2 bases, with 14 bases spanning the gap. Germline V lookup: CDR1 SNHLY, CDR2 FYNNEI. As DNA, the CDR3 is TGTGCCATAACATTTCGGGGTCAAGAGACCCAGTACTTC. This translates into CAITFRGQETQYF.

DNA of the CDR3: TGTGCCAGTAGTATCGGTAGCGGGAGGAGGAACGAGCAGTACTTC. Translated: CASSIGSGRRNEQYF. This chain connects TRBV19 to TRBJ2-7, with 10 bases matching TRBD2. The V gene's germline CDR1 is LNHDA and CDR2 SQIVND (reference sequence). J lost 5 bases, V lost 3 bases, and 7 bases had no gene match. The CDR3 consists of 15 residues.

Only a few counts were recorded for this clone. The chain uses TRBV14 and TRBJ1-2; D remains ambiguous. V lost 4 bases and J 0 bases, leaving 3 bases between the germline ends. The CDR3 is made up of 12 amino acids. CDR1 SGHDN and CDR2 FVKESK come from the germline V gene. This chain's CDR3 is CASSPSNYGYTF. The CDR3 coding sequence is TGTGCCAGCAGCCCATCTAACTATGGCTACACCTTC. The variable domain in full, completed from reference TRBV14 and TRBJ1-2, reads EAGVTQFPSHSVIEKGQTVTLRCDPISGHDNLYWYRRVMGKEIKFLLHFVKESKQDESGMPNNRFLAERTGGTYSTLKVQPAELEDSGVYFCASSPSNYGYTFGSGTRLTVV.

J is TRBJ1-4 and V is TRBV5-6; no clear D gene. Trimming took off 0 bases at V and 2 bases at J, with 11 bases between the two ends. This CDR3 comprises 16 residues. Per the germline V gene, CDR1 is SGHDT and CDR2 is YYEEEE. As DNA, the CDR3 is TGTGCCAGCAGCTTGGTCTGGGGATCCACTAATGAAAAACTGTTTTTT. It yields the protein CASSLVWGSTNEKLFF.

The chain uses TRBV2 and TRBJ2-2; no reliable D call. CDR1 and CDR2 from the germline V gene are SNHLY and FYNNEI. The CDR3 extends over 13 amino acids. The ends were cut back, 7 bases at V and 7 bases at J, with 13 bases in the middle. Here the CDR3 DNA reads TGTGCCAGCATGATGTCGGGTAGCGGGGAGCTGTTTTTT. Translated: CASMMSGSGELFF. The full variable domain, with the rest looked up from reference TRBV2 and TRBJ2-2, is EPEVTQTPSHQVTQMGQEVILRCVPISNHLYFYWYRQILGQKVEFLVSFYNNEISEKSEIFDDQFSVERPDGSNFTLKIRSTKLEDSAMYFCASMMSGSGELFFGEGSRLTVL.

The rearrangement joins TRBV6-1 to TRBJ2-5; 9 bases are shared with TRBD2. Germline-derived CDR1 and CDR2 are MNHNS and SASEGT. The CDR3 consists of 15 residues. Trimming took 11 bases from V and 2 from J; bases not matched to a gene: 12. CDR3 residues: CASSGSGGQQETQYF. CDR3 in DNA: TGTGCCTCCTCCGGCAGCGGGGGGCAACAAGAGACCCAGTACTTC.

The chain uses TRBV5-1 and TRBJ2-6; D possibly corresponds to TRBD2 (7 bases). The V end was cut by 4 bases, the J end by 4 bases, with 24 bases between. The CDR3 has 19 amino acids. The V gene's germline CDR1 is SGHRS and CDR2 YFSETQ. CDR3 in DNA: TGCGCCAGCAGCAAGGGAGGGGGGATGTTCGTTGGCGGGGCCAACGTCCTGACTTTC. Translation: CASSKGGGMFVGGANVLTF.